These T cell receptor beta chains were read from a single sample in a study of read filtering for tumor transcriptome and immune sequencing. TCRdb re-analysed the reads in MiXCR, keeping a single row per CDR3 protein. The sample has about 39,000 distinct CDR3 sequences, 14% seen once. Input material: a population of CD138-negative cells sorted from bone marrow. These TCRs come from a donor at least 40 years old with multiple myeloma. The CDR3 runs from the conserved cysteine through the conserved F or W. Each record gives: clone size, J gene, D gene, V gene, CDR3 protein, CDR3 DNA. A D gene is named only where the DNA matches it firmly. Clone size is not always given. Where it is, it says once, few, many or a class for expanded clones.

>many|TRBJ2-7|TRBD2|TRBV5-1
CASSSPASGSYEQYF
TGCGCCAGCAGCTCACCCGCTAGCGGGAGCTACGAGCAGTACTTC
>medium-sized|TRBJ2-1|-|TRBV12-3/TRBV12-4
CASRPQSGARVEQFF
TGTGCCAGCAGACCCCAGTCGGGGGCTCGGGTTGAGCAGTTCTTC
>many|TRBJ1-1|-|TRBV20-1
CSAKDGRFGAFF
TGCAGTGCTAAGGACGGACGATTTGGCGCTTTCTTT
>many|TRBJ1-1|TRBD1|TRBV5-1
CASSRTGLNTEAFF
TGCGCCAGCAGCAGGACAGGGCTTAACACTGAAGCTTTCTTT
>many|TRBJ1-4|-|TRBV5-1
CASSLDFGTGNEKLFF
TGCGCCAGCAGCTTGGATTTCGGGACGGGAAATGAAAAACTGTTTTTT
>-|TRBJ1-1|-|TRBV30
CAWRGETEAFF
TGTGCCTGGAGGGGAGAGACTGAAGCTTTCTTT
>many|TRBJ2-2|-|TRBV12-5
CASGLIRDTGELFF
TGTGCTAGTGGTTTGATAAGGGATACCGGGGAGCTGTTTTTT
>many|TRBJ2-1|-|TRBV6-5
CASSLGTQRNEQFF
TGTGCCAGCAGTCTTGGCACTCAGCGGAATGAGCAGTTCTTC
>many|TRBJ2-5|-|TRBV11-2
CASSLFTVGKTQYF
TGTGCCAGCAGCTTATTTACGGTTGGGAAGACCCAGTACTTC
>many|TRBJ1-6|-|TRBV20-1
CSARGLNNSPLHF
TGCAGTGCTAGGGGGCTCAATAATTCACCCCTCCACTTT
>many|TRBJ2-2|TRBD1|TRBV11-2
CASSLVQGANTGELFF
TGTGCCAGCAGCTTAGTGCAGGGGGCTAACACCGGGGAGCTGTTTTTT
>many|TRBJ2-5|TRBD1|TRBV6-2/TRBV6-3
CATSDRGLPETQYF
TGTGCCACTTCGGACAGGGGGCTCCCAGAGACCCAGTACTTC
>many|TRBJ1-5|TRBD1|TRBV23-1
CASSHAGTGNQPQHF
TGCGCCAGCAGTCACGCCGGGACAGGCAATCAGCCCCAGCATTTT
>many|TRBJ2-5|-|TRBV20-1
CSARRMDTGRTQYF
TGCAGTGCTCGAAGAATGGACACCGGGCGGACCCAGTACTTC
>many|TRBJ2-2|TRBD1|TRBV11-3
CASSFSVGQLNTGELFF
TGTGCCAGCAGCTTTAGCGTGGGACAGTTAAACACCGGGGAGCTGTTTTTT
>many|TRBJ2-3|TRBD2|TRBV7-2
CASSEGLADWPGRSDTQYF
TGTGCCAGCAGCGAGGGACTAGCGGACTGGCCGGGACGTTCAGATACGCAGTATTTT
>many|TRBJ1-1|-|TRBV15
CATSRDSRFGVPEAFF
TGTGCCACCAGCAGAGATTCCAGGTTCGGAGTCCCTGAAGCTTTCTTT
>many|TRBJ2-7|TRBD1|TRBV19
CASSRSGTGDYEQYF
TGTGCCAGTAGTAGGTCCGGGACAGGGGACTACGAGCAGTACTTC
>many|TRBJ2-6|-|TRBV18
CASSPGVRSGANVLTF
TGTGCCAGCTCTCCAGGGGTCCGCTCTGGGGCCAACGTCCTGACTTTC
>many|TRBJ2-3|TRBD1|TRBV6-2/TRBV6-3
CASSYSGTGPDTQYF
TGTGCCAGCAGTTATTCCGGGACAGGGCCAGATACGCAGTATTTT
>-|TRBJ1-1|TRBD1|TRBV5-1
CASSLDGRGNTEASF
TGCGCCAGCAGCTTGGATGGCAGGGGGAACACTGAAGCTTCCTTT
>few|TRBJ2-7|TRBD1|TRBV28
CASSWGAQGASEQYF
TGTGCCAGCAGTTGGGGAGCGCAGGGGGCGAGTGAGCAGTACTTC
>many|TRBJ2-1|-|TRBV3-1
CASSPRGLYNEQFF
TGTGCCAGCAGCCCCAGGGGACTCTACAATGAGCAGTTCTTC
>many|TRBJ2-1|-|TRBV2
CASSDVHTPQFF
TGTGCCAGCAGTGACGTCCACACCCCGCAGTTCTTC
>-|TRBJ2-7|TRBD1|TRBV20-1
CSAHPGTARKEQYF
TGCAGTGCTCACCCCGGGACAGCGCGGAAGGAGCAGTACTTC
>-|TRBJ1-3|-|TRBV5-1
CASSLDSSGNTRDF
TGCGCCAGCAGCTTGGACAGCTCTGGAAACACCAGAGATTTT
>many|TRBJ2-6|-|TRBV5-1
CASSTGQSWGANVLTF
TGCGCCAGCAGCACTGGACAGTCCTGGGGAGCCAACGTCCTGACTTTC
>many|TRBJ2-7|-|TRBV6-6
CASKVGPSYEQYF
TGTGCCAGCAAAGTTGGGCCCTCCTACGAGCAGTACTTC
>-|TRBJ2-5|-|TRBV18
CASSRDVQETQYF
TGTGCCAGCTCACGGGACGTTCAAGAGACCCAGTACTTC
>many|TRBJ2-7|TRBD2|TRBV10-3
CAISDGTSGHAYEQYF
TGTGCCATCAGTGACGGGACTAGCGGGCACGCCTACGAGCAGTACTTC
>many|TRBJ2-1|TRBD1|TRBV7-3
CASSLSGGAYNEQFF
TGTGCCAGCAGCTTATCAGGGGGCGCCTACAATGAGCAGTTCTTC
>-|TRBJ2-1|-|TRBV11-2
CTSSLVDEQFF
TGTACCAGCAGCTTAGTAGATGAGCAATTCTTC
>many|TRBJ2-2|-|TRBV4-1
CASSHGGWTDTGELFF
TGCGCCAGCAGCCATGGAGGGTGGACGGACACCGGGGAGCTGTTTTTT
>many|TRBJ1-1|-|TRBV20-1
CSASPGQMTGTEAFF
TGCAGTGCTAGCCCGGGACAAATGACGGGCACTGAAGCTTTCTTT
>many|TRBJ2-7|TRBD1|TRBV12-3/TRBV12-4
CASGTGTGVSYEQYF
TGTGCCAGCGGCACCGGGACAGGGGTCTCCTACGAGCAGTACTTC
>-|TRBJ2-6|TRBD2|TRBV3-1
CASSLGTSVAGANVLTF
TGTGCCAGCAGCCTCGGGACTAGTGTCGCCGGGGCCAACGTCCTGACTTTC
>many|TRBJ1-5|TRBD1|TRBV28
CASSYNPGGLSNQPQHF
TGTGCCAGCAGTTACAACCCAGGGGGCCTCAGCAATCAGCCCCAGCATTTT